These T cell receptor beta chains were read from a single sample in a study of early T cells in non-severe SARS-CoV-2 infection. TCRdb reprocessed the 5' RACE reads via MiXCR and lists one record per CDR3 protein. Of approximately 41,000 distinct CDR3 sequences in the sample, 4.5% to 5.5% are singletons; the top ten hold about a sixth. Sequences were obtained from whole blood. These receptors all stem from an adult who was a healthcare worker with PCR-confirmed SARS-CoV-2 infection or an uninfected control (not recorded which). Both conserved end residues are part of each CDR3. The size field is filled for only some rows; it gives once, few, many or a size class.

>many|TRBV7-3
CASIQGVWGTRTDTQYF
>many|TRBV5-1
CASSLTSGETNEQFF
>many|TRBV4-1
CASSQAAYGYTF
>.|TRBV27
CASSITGEVMYEQYF
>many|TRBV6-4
CASSQDRDNQPQHF
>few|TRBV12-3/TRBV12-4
CASSPTGWSNYGYTF
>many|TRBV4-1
CASTAGGLTDTQYF
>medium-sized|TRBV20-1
CSARADRDIYGYTF
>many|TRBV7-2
CASSLSRRAHTIYF
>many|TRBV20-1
CSADRAGDREKLFF
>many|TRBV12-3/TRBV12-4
CASRPNAGNTEAFF
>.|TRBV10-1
CASSESLVPDTQYF
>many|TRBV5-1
CASSLNSNTEAFF
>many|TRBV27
CASSSPYREANEQFF
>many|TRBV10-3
CAIALAGGVNEQFF
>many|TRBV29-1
CSVVTGTNQPQHF
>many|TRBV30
CAWARGNSGNTIYF
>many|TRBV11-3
CASSMSGTGRHEQYF
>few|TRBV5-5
CASSFAENTIYF
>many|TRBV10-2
CASSESQRNSGNTIYF
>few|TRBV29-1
CSVDSLNTEAFF
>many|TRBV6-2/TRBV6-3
CASSYRTGSQPQHF
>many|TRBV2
CASSAGPPSGEQYF
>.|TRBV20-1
CSAPKGASNEQFF
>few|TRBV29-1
CSVTFSGGDTDTQYF